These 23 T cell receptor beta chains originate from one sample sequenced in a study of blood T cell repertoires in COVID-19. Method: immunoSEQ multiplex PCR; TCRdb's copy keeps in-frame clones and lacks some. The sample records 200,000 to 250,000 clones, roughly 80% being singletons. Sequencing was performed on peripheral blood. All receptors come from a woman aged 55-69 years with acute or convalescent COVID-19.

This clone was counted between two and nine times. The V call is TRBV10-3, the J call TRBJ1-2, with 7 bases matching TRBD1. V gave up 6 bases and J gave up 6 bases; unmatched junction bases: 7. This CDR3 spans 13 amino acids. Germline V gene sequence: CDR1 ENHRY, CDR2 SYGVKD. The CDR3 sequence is CAIRSDREDGYTF. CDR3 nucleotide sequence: TGTGCCATCAGATCAGACAGGGAGGATGGCTACACCTTC.

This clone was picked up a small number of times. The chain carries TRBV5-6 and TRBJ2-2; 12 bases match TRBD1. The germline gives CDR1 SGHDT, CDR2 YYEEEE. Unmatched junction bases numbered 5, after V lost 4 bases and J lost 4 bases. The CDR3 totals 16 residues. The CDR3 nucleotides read TGTGCCAGCAGCGGGGACAGGGGGCGAAGCACCGGGGAGCTGTTTTTT. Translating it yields CASSGDRGRSTGELFF.

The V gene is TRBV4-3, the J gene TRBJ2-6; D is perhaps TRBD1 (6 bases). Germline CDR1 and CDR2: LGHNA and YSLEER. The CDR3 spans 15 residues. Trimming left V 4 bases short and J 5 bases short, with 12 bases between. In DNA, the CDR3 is TGCGCCAGCAGCCGCGACAGGTCTTGGGCCAACGTCCTGACTTTC. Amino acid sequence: CASSRDRSWANVLTF.

CDR3 sequence: CASSLEGQGYGELFF. As DNA, the CDR3 is TGTGCCAGCAGCTTGGAGGGACAGGGGTACGGGGAGCTGTTTTTT. The chain joins TRBV5-4 to TRBJ2-2; TRBD1 matches at 10 bases. Germline CDR1 SGHNT, CDR2 YYREEE (reference sequence). With V trimmed by 0 bases and J by 7 bases, 3 bases remained unmatched. The CDR3 runs to 15 residues.

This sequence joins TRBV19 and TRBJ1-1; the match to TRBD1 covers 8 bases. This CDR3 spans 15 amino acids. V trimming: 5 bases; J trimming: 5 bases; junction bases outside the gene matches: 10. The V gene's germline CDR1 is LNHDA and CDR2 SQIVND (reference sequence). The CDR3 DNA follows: TGTGCCAGTAGTCCCTCCAGGGGGCGTGAGACTGAAGCTTTCTTT. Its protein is CASSPSRGRETEAFF.

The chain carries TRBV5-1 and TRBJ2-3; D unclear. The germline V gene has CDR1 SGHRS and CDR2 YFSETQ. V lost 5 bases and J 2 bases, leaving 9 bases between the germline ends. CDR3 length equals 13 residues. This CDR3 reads CASSLIYTDTQYF. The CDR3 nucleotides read TGCGCCAGCAGTTTGATTTACACAGATACGCAGTATTTT.

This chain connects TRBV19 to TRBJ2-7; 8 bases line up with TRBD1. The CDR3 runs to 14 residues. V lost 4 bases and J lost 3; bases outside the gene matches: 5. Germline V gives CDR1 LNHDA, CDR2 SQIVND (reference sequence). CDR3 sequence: CASSSAGGGYEQYF. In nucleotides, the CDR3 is TGTGCCAGTAGTAGTGCAGGGGGCGGCTACGAGCAGTACTTC.

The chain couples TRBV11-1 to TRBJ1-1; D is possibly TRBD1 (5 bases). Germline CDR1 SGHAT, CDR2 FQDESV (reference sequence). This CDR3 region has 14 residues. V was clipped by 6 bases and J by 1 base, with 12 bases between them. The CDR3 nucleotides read TGTGCCAGCAGTCCAGGGCGAAGGAACACTGAAGCTTTCTTT. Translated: CASSPGRRNTEAFF.

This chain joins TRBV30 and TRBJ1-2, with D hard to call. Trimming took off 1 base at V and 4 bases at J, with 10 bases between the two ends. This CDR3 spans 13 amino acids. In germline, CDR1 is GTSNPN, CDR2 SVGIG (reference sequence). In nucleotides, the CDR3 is TGTGCCTGGAGTGGGCAGGTGACCTATGGCTACACCTTC. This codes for CAWSGQVTYGYTF.

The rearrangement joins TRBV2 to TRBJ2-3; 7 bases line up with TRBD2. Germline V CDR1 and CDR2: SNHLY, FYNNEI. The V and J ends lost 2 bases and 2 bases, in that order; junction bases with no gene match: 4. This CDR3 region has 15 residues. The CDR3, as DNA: TGTGCCAGCAGTGAACCCAGCGGGGCCACAGATACGCAGTATTTT. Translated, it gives CASSEPSGATDTQYF.

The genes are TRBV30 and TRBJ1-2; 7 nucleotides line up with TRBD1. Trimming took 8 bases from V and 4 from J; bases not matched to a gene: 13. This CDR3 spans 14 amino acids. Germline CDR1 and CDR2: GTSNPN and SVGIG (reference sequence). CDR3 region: CALRLNRGLYGYTF. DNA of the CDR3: TGTGCCCTAAGACTCAACAGGGGACTCTATGGCTACACCTTC.

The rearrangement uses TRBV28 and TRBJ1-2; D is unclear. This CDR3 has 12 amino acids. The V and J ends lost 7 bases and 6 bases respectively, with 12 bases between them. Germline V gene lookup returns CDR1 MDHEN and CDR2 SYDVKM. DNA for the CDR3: TGTGCCAGCACCCCAGTGGGAGATGGCTACACCTTC. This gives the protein CASTPVGDGYTF.

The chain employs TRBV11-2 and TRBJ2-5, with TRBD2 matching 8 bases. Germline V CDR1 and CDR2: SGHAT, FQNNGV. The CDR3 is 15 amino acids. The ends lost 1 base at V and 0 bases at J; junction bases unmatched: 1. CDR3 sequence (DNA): TGTGCCAGCAGCTTAGCGGGGGGGTACCAAGAGACCCAGTACTTC. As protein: CASSLAGGYQETQYF.

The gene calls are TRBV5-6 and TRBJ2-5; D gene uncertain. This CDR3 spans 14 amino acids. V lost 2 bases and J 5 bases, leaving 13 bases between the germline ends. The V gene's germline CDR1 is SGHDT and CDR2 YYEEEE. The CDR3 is CASSFQSSGETQYF. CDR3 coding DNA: TGTGCCAGCAGCTTTCAGTCCTCCGGGGAGACCCAGTACTTC.

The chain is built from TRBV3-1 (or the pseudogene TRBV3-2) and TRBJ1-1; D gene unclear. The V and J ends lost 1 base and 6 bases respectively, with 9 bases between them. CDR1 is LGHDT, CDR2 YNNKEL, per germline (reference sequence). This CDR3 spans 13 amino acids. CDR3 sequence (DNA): TGTGCCAGCAGCCAAGGTGGAGGAGCTGAAGCTTTCTTT. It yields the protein CASSQGGGAEAFF.

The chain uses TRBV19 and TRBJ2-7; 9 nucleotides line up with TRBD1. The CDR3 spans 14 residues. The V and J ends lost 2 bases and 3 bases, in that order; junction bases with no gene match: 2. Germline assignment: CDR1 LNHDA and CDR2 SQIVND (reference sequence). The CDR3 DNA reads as TGTGCCAGTAGTATAAGGGGACAGGGCTACGAGCAGTACTTC. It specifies CASSIRGQGYEQYF.

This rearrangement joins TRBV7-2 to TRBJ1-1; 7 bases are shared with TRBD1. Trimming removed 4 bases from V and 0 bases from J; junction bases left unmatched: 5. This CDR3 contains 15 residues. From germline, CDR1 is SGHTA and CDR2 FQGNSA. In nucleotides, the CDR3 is TGTGCCAGCAGCTCGCTGGACAGGATGAACACTGAAGCTTTCTTT. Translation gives CASSSLDRMNTEAFF. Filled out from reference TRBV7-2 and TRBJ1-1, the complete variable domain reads GAGVSQSPSNKVTEKGKDVELRCDPISGHTALYWYRQSLGQGLEFLIYFQGNSAPDKSGLPSDRFSAERTGGSVSTLTIQRTQQEDSAVYLCASSSLDRMNTEAFFGQGTRLTVV.

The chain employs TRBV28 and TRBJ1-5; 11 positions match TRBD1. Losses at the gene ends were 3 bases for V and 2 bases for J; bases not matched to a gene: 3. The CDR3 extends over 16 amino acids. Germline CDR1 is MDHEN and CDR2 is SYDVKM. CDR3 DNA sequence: TGTGCCAGCAGTTTCGGGACAGGGGGTGGCAATCAGCCCCAGCATTTT. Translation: CASSFGTGGGNQPQHF. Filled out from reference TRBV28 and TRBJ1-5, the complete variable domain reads DVKVTQSSRYLVKRTGEKVFLECVQDMDHENMFWYRQDPGLGLRLIYFSYDVKMKEKGDIPEGYSVSREKKERFSLILESASTNQTSMYLCASSFGTGGGNQPQHFGDGTRLSIL.

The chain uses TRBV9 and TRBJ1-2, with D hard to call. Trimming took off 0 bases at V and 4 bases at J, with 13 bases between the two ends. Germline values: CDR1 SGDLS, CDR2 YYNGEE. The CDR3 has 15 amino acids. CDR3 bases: TGTGCCAGCAGCGTAGACGCCGCGGGATTCTATGGCTACACCTTC. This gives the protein CASSVDAAGFYGYTF. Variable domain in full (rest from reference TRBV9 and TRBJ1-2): DSGVTQTPKHLITATGQRVTLRCSPRSGDLSVYWYQQSLDQGLQFLIQYYNGEERAKGNILERFSAQQFPDLHSELNLSSLELGDSALYFCASSVDAAGFYGYTFGSGTRLTVV.

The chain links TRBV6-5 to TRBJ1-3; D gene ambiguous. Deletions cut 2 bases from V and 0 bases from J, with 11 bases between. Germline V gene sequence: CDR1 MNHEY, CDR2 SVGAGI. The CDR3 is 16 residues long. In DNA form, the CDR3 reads TGTGCCAGCAGTTACACGCTTGAGAGCTCTGGAAACACCATATATTTT. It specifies CASSYTLESSGNTIYF.

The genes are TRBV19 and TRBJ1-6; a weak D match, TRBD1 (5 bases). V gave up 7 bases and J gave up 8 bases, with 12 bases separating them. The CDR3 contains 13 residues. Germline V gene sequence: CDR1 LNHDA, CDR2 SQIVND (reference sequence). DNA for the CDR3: TGTGCCAGTAATCCCACACAGGATTCACCCCTCCACTTT. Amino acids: CASNPTQDSPLHF.

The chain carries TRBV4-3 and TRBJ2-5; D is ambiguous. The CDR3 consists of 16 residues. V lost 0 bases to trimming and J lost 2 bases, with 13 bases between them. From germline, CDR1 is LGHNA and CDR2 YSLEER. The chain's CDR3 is CASSQDWSTVQETQYF. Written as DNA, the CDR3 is TGCGCCAGCAGCCAAGATTGGTCGACTGTTCAAGAGACCCAGTACTTC.

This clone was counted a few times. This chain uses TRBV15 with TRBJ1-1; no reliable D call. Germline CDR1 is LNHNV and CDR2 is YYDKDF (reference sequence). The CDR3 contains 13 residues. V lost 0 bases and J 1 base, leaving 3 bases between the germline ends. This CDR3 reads CATSREANTEAFF. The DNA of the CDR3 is TGTGCCACCAGCAGAGAGGCGAACACTGAAGCTTTCTTT.